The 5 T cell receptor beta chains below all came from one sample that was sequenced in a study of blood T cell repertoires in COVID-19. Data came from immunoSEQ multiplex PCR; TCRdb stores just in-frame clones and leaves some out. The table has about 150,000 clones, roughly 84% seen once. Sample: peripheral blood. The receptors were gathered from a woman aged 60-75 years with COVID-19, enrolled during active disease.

Here the CDR3 reads CASSPSGGARDTQYF. The CDR3 DNA is TGTGCCAGCAGCCCTAGCGGGGGGGCGCGGGATACGCAGTATTTT. V and J are TRBV2 and TRBJ2-3, with TRBD2 matching 12 bases. J gave up 6 bases and V 6 bases, and 7 bases lay outside the gene matches. The CDR3 contains 15 residues. In germline, CDR1 is SNHLY, CDR2 FYNNEI.

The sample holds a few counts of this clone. In DNA, the CDR3 is TGTGCCAGCTCACATGACAGGGATGATCAGCCCCAGCATTTT. Translating it yields CASSHDRDDQPQHF. This sequence joins TRBV18 and TRBJ1-5; 7 nucleotides align to TRBD1. The CDR3 has 14 amino acids. Germline loops: CDR1 KGHSH, CDR2 LQKENI. With 4 bases clipped from V and 5 bases from J, the junction kept 5 bases outside the gene matches.

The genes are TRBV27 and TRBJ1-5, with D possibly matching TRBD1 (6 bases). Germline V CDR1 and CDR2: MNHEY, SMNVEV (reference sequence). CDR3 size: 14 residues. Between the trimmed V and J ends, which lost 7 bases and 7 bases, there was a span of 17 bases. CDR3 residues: CASTSRGGGQPQHF. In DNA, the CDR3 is TGTGCCAGCACCTCACGAGGGGGGGGACAGCCCCAGCATTTT.

The CDR3 protein is CARGQGRDSPLHF. The DNA of the CDR3 is TGTGCCAGGGGACAGGGGAGGGATTCACCCCTCCACTTT. The chain is built from TRBV2 and TRBJ1-6; 10 bases map to TRBD1. Germline CDR1 and CDR2: SNHLY and FYNNEI. The CDR3 has 13 amino acids. Losses at the gene ends were 9 bases for V and 8 bases for J; bases not matched to a gene: 4.

For the CDR3, the DNA is TGTGCCAGCAGCTTGGGGGCAGATAGCTCCTACGAGCAGTACGTC. Translated, it gives CASSLGADSSYEQYV. The J gene is TRBJ2-7, the V gene TRBV5-5, with D unclear. The CDR3 covers 15 residues. Germline loops: CDR1 SGHKS, CDR2 YYEKEE (reference sequence). V dropped 0 bases and J dropped 0 bases, with 10 bases sitting between them.